Detailed here is one T cell receptor (beta chain). Its antigen is not yet known. No base-level quality is on record; no much larger clone is a single base apart. V and J lose 3 bases and 3 bases, and a span of 12 bases separates them. The germline V gene (reference sequence) yields GTSNPN for CDR1 and SVGIG for CDR2. From cysteine to phenylalanine, the CDR3 is 13 amino acids long. Only the CDR3 part of the read is kept: 39 bases, read in frame from the first base. This entry is derived from a study of blood T cell repertoires in COVID-19 (dated by TCRdb to the early 2020s). In the study overall: Samples from collaborators originated in the United States, Italy and Spain and spanned both the acute and convalescent phases of COVID-19. The samples were drawn from two sources: the first 160 participants of the ongoing ImmuneRACE study, and 950 to 1,500 subjects contributed by 6 global collaborators. Sample metadata almost always included a de-identified subject ID, COVID-19 status, age in years and sex. The prospective study material was composed of cDNA or gDNA derived from T cells, B-cell-depleted T cells, or PBMCs. HLA class I and class II types, where available, came from metadata supplied by the sample provider rather than from assay-based typing. The dataset comprised deeply sampled blood TCRbeta repertoires from subjects exposed to, actively infected with, or recovered from COVID-19. The repertoires were released in a freely available public database intended as a resource for research on the immune response to SARS-CoV-2. What the study reported, not specific to this receptor: The amount of clinical and demographic metadata varied by source and participant and was provided uncurated.

TCRbeta CDR3 regions were amplified from genomic DNA using the immunoSEQ Assay, a bias-controlled multiplex PCR. Under the source paper's analysis protocol: The number of nucleated cells in each sample was estimated from the amplification of reference gene primers within the assay. To quantify the absolute abundance of each unique TCRbeta CDR3 rearrangement, sequence reads were collapsed and filtered. For each sample, productive Simpson clonality was calculated as the square root of Simpson's diversity index over productive rearrangements. TCRdb re-hosts the immuneACCESS table, in-frame sequences only. Its copies lack some clones; in the studies checked, an unresolved V gene accounts for under half of them, and the cause for the rest is not known. V, J and clone size derive from that table, while D and trimming were established from the DNA sequence. The sample includes under 300,000 clones, with approximately 84% observed a single time. Clones ranked in the top ten supply more than 1.2% of the sample.

At one collaborating source in Seattle, patients were enrolled during active infection and were followed longitudinally through the course of disease. Collaborating institutions collected whole blood in K2EDTA tubes following their own protocols. For TCRbeta analysis, collaborators shipped samples as frozen whole blood, isolated PBMCs, or DNA extracted from either of those sample types. The sequenced sample was peripheral blood. The clonotype was recovered from a human donor with COVID-19, enrolled during active disease. The donor label of this sample is uncertain. The chain joins TRBV30 to TRBJ2-7; no D gene can be assigned with confidence. The CDR3 region: CAWRLYSSYEQYF. Read as DNA, the sequence is TGTGCCTGGAGGTTGTACAGCAGCTACGAGCAGTACTTC.